What follows are 13 T cell receptor beta chains derived from one specimen sequenced in a study of human T cells and chemical hapten exposure. Time point defined: healthy volunteer bleed at 6 weeks. The template was total RNA from unfractionated whole blood. From the RACE reads, TCRdb called clonotypes with MiXCR, one entry per CDR3 protein. The table includes 60,000 to 90,000 distinct CDR3 sequences, approximately 8.6% detected once. The source material was whole blood. The receptors originated from a female donor in good health. Some clones in this sample may be carry-over from other donors' samples.

The chain combines TRBV27 with TRBJ1-1, with 9 bases fitting TRBD1. There are 14 residues in the CDR3. V lost 4 bases and J lost 2; bases outside the gene matches: 2. Germline V gene data show CDR1 as MNHEY and CDR2 as SMNVEV (reference sequence). CDR3 amino acids: CASSWTGDNTEAFF. CDR3 DNA: TGTGCCAGCAGTTGGACAGGGGACAACACTGAAGCTTTCTTT.

This clonotype was seen many times. The rearrangement uses TRBV25-1 and TRBJ2-7; perhaps TRBD2 as D (6 bases). CDR3 size: 15 residues. Germline CDR1 and CDR2: MGHDK and SYGVNS. The V gene lost 8 bases and the J gene lost 5 bases, with 22 bases spanning the gap. This chain's CDR3 is CASLVLKGRSDEQYF. CDR3 in DNA: TGTGCCAGCCTCGTCTTGAAGGGGAGGTCGGACGAGCAGTACTTC.

This clonotype occurred a few times. V and J are TRBV12-3 or TRBV12-4 and TRBJ2-1; 11 bases line up with TRBD2. V gave up 3 bases and J gave up 3 bases; unmatched junction bases: 10. This CDR3 is built from 18 residues. CDR3 sequence (DNA): TGTGCCAGCAGTTTGCGCCGCAGTAGCGGGGGGGACTACAATGAGCAGTTCTTC. This sequence encodes CASSLRRSSGGDYNEQFF.

This clonotype was seen repeatedly, ten times or more. The CDR3 reads CASSSGAASNQPQHF. CDR3 coding DNA: TGTGCCAGTAGTTCCGGTGCAGCTAGCAATCAGCCCCAGCATTTT. The chain joins TRBV19 to TRBJ1-5; no reliable D call. Germline V gene lookup returns CDR1 LNHDA and CDR2 SQIVND (reference sequence). V was shortened by 5 bases and J by 0 bases, with 11 bases between the two germline ends. CDR3 length: 15 amino acids.

This clonotype was counted ten times or more. CDR3 coding DNA: TGTGCCAGCAGTTACCCCGATATTGCCACTGAAGCTTTCTTT. Protein product: CASSYPDIATEAFF. This rearrangement joins TRBV6-6 to TRBJ1-1, with D uncertain. The V and J ends lost 2 bases and 4 bases respectively, with 11 bases between them. Germline V gene lookup returns CDR1 MNHNY and CDR2 SVGAGI (reference sequence). This CDR3 is 14 amino acids long.

This clonotype appeared a few times. The CDR3 region has the DNA TGTGCCAGCAGCTTAGAACTAGCGGGCCAGAATACGCAGTATTTT. It encodes CASSLELAGQNTQYF. V and J are TRBV7-9 and TRBJ2-3, with 9 nucleotides matching TRBD2. In germline, CDR1 is SEHNR, CDR2 FQNEAQ (reference sequence). V gave up 1 base and J gave up 7 bases; unmatched junction bases: 6. The CDR3 runs to 15 residues.

The chain has TRBV21-1 and TRBJ1-5; the table's D call, TRBD1, was not checked against the DNA. TRBV21-1 is given as a pseudogene. The length of the CDR3 is 18 residues. CDR3 protein: CASSKLGGAGFGNQPQHF. DNA for the CDR3: TGTGCCAGCAGCAAATTAGGGGGAGCAGGGTTCGGCAATCAGCCCCAGCATTTT.

This clonotype was seen at least ten times. The chain recombines TRBV9 with TRBJ2-3; D is ambiguous. V was pared by 1 base and J by 4 bases, with 4 bases between. The CDR3 covers 12 residues. Looked up from germline, CDR1 is SGDLS and CDR2 is YYNGEE. The CDR3 region has the DNA TGTGCCAGCAGCGTAATGGCAGATACGCAGTATTTT. This encodes CASSVMADTQYF.

This clonotype was seen a few times. This rearrangement joins TRBV6-5 to TRBJ1-4; D is uncertain. The CDR3 runs 18 residues. Trimming pared 2 bases from V and 4 bases from J, leaving 20 bases between. CDR1 MNHEY and CDR2 SVGAGI come from the germline V gene. The CDR3 DNA follows: TGTGCCAGCAGTTACCTAGAACCCGGACGGTTCAATAATGAAAAACTGTTTTTT. Translated, it gives CASSYLEPGRFNNEKLFF.

This clonotype was counted between two and nine times. The rearrangement uses TRBV7-9 and TRBJ2-7; 8 bases align to TRBD1. The CDR3 loop spans 14 amino acids. Germline V gene data show CDR1 as SEHNR and CDR2 as FQNEAQ (reference sequence). Germline trimming cut 1 base from V and 5 bases from J; bases unmatched to any gene: 4. The CDR3 region has the DNA TGTGCCAGCAGCTTAGGACAGGGGACCGACGAGCAGTACTTC. This gives the protein CASSLGQGTDEQYF.

This clonotype turned up a few times. The V call is TRBV29-1, the J call TRBJ1-2, with TRBD1 matching 9 bases. Germline V CDR1 and CDR2: SQVTM, ANQGSEA. Trimming cost V 6 bases and J 7 bases; bases outside gene matches: 9. This CDR3 comprises 13 residues. CDR3 DNA: TGCAGCGTGGAGCTGGGACAGGGTCTTGGCTACACCTTC. The encoded protein is CSVELGQGLGYTF.

This clonotype appeared a few times. The CDR3 reads CASSRGLRTGNQETQYF. In nucleotides, the CDR3 is TGCGCCAGCAGCCGGGGACTGCGGACGGGCAACCAAGAGACCCAGTACTTC. This chain links TRBV4-1 with TRBJ2-5; D may be TRBD2 (6 bases). Germline V CDR1 and CDR2: MGHRA, YSYEKL. V was cut by 4 bases and J by 0 bases, with 18 bases left in between. The CDR3 is 17 residues long.

The chain recombines TRBV7-2 with TRBJ2-7; D gene unclear. Trimming cost V 1 base and J 2 bases, with 6 bases left between them. The CDR3 has 13 residues. Germline V lookup: CDR1 SGHTA, CDR2 FQGNSA. CDR3 coding DNA: TGTGCCAGCAGCTTAGTTGGCACCTACGAGCAGTACTTC. Translated, it gives CASSLVGTYEQYF. The full variable domain, its missing parts supplied by reference TRBV7-2 and TRBJ2-7, is GAGVSQSPSNKVTEKGKDVELRCDPISGHTALYWYRQSLGQGLEFLIYFQGNSAPDKSGLPSDRFSAERTGGSVSTLTIQRTQQEDSAVYLCASSLVGTYEQYFGPGTRLTVT.